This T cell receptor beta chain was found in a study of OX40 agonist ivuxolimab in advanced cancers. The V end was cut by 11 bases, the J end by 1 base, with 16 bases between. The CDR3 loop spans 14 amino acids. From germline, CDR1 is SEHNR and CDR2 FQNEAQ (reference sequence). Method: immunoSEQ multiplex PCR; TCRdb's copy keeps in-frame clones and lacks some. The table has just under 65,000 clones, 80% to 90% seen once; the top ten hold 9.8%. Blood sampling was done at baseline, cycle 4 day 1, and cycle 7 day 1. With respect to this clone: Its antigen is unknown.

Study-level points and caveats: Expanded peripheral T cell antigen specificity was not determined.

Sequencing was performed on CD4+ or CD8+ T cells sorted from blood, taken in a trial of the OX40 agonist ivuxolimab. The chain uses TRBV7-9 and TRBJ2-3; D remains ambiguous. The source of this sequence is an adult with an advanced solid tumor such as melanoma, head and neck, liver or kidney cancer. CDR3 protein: CAPGRVLGTDTQYF. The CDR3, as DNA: TGTGCCCCGGGTAGGGTCCTGGGCACAGATACGCAGTATTTT.